The 13 T cell receptor beta chains reported below all come from one sample, sequenced in a study of blood T cells in healthy people across ages (dated by TCRdb to the mid-2010s). Libraries were prepared through 5' RACE. Instrument on record: Illumina HiSeq 2500. A second PCR of about 6 to 12 cycles was performed with a sample-barcoded 5' primer and a J-beta primer mix. TCRdb's own reprocessing of the public reads used fastp at Q25 and MiXCR and kept productive beta chains. Each CDR3 protein appears once, grouped with its most common genes and DNA. Present in this sample are 650,000 to 1,000,000 distinct CDR3 sequences, roughly 40% of which were seen just once. The ten most abundant clones make up approximately 13% of the sample. Sequencing was done on a sample of blood. These TCRs come from a man younger than 30 in good health.

This clonotype was observed a few times. The rearrangement uses TRBV12-3 or TRBV12-4 and TRBJ1-1; 7 nucleotides agree with TRBD1. Trimming cost V 2 bases and J 10 bases; bases outside gene matches: 7. The CDR3 is 13 amino acids. Here the CDR3 reads CASSLSRGLAAFF. The CDR3, as DNA: TGTGCCAGCAGTTTAAGCAGGGGGTTGGCAGCTTTCTTT.

There are many counts of this clonotype. The chain is built from TRBV7-3 and TRBJ2-1, with D perhaps TRBD1 or TRBD2 (5 bases each). Per germline, CDR1 SGHTA and CDR2 FQGTGA. Trimming pared 3 bases from V and 1 base from J, leaving 19 bases between. The CDR3 runs 18 residues. CDR3: CASSLGPPRGSSYNEQFF. DNA for the CDR3: TGTGCCAGCAGCTTGGGGCCACCGAGGGGCTCTTCCTACAATGAGCAGTTCTTC.

This clonotype has a single count. The rearrangement links TRBV5-1 to TRBJ2-3, with D hard to call. Germline CDR1 and CDR2: SGHRS and YFSETQ. V lost 0 bases and J 4 bases, leaving 9 bases between the germline ends. The CDR3 covers 14 residues. This CDR3 is CASSLGPVADTQYF. DNA of the CDR3: TGCGCCAGCAGCTTGGGCCCAGTGGCAGATACGCAGTATTTT.

This clonotype was recorded many times. The genes are TRBV6-5 and TRBJ2-3; a weak D match, TRBD2 (6 bases). Germline V CDR1 and CDR2: MNHEY, SVGAGI. V lost 6 bases and J 2 bases, leaving 15 bases between the germline ends. The CDR3 totals 15 residues. The CDR3 sequence: CASRVRTTFTDTQYF. CDR3 DNA sequence: TGTGCCAGCAGAGTAAGGACTACTTTCACAGATACGCAGTATTTT.

The V and J genes are TRBV10-3 and TRBJ1-5; no clear D. V dropped 0 bases and J dropped 5 bases, with 17 bases sitting between them. The CDR3 totals 17 residues. Per germline, CDR1 ENHRY and CDR2 SYGVKD. The CDR3, as DNA: TGTGCCATCAGTGAGTCTTTTGGGGAGGGAGGTTATCAGCCCCAGCATTTT. It yields the protein CAISESFGEGGYQPQHF.

This clonotype turned up a few times. J is TRBJ1-6 and V is TRBV6-5, with D tentatively TRBD1 (5 bases). The CDR3 length is 12 residues. Germline-derived CDR1 and CDR2 are MNHEY and SVGAGI. V was clipped by 5 bases and J by 8 bases, with 7 bases between them. This CDR3 is CASSQGHSPLHF. As DNA, the CDR3 is TGTGCCAGCAGTCAGGGCCATTCACCCCTCCACTTT.

The V and J genes are TRBV2 and TRBJ1-5; D is possibly TRBD1 (6 bases). Between the trimmed V and J ends, which lost 6 bases and 7 bases, there was a span of 16 bases. The V gene's germline CDR1 is SNHLY and CDR2 FYNNEI. CDR3 length equals 14 residues. This chain's CDR3 is CASSATGFSQPQHF. The CDR3 DNA reads TGTGCCAGCAGCGCAACAGGGTTTAGCCAGCCCCAGCATTTT.

The V and J genes are TRBV7-2 and TRBJ2-2; 10 bases align to TRBD2. There are 18 residues in the CDR3. The germline gives CDR1 SGHTA, CDR2 FQGNSA. The V and J ends lost 2 bases and 0 bases, in that order; junction bases with no gene match: 6. The CDR3: CASSLRSSGGANTGELFF. The CDR3 nucleotides are TGTGCCAGCAGCTTACGGTCTAGCGGGGGCGCGAACACCGGGGAGCTGTTTTTT.

This clonotype was picked up a small number of times. V and J are TRBV6-4 and TRBJ2-3, with TRBD2 identical over 8 bases. The CDR3 is 18 amino acids. Germline V gene sequence: CDR1 MRHNA, CDR2 SNTAGT. V lost 3 bases and J lost 1; bases outside the gene matches: 12. The CDR3 loop reads CASSDFPKSGGRTDTQYF. The CDR3 nucleotides are TGTGCCAGCAGTGATTTCCCGAAAAGCGGGGGCCGCACAGATACGCAGTATTTT.

The CDR3 DNA is TGTGCCAGCCATTGGACAGGTTCTACTGAAGCTTTCTTT. Protein: CASHWTGSTEAFF. The rearrangement links TRBV6-5 to TRBJ1-1, with 7 bases matching TRBD1. The CDR3 is 13 amino acids. CDR1 is MNHEY, CDR2 SVGAGI, per germline. Losses at the gene ends were 8 bases for V and 5 bases for J; bases not matched to a gene: 8.

This rearrangement joins TRBV10-3 to TRBJ2-6, with TRBD2 matching 13 bases. Germline lookup yields CDR1 ENHRY and CDR2 SYGVKD. The CDR3 is 20 amino acids. V gave up 6 bases and J gave up 0 bases; unmatched junction bases: 11. The chain's CDR3 is CAIRRTSGGKVNSGANVLTF. In DNA form, the CDR3 reads TGTGCCATCAGGCGGACTAGCGGGGGAAAGGTGAACTCTGGGGCCAACGTCCTGACTTTC.

Remarks on this clonotype: This may be a read error: a much more frequent sequence differs by one nucleotide. V usage is TRBV20-1 and J usage is TRBJ2-1, with 7 nucleotides matching TRBD2. CDR1 and CDR2 (germline): DFQATT, SNEGSKA (reference sequence). CDR3 length equals 16 residues. V shed 1 base, J shed 13 bases, and the junction held 19 bases outside the gene matches. CDR3: CSARVREGVAKNIQFF. CDR3 coding DNA: TGCAGTGCTAGAGTTAGGGAGGGCGTAGCCAAAAACATTCAGTTCTTC.

This chain links TRBV12-3 or TRBV12-4 with TRBJ2-3; a possible D gene is TRBD2 (6 bases). The CDR3 runs to 15 residues. Trimming left V 1 base short and J 1 base short, with 9 bases between. This CDR3 reads CASSLVLAGTDTQYF. The CDR3, as DNA: TGTGCCAGCAGTTTAGTATTAGCGGGCACAGATACGCAGTATTTT.